One sample yielded the 2 T cell receptor beta chains listed below, sequenced in a study of blood T cell repertoires in COVID-19. The assay was immunoSEQ multiplex PCR, and TCRdb's table has in-frame clones only and misses some. Here the sample spans 97,000 or so clones, 78% being singletons. The sequencing input was peripheral blood. The receptor set was obtained from a man in his 60s with active or convalescent COVID-19.

The gene calls are TRBV15 and TRBJ2-2; 8 bases match TRBD1. Germline loops: CDR1 LNHNV, CDR2 YYDKDF (reference sequence). V lost 7 bases to trimming and J lost 2 bases; unmatched junction nucleotides: 6. This CDR3 contains 15 residues. CDR3 amino acids: CATTKTGANTGELFF. Here the CDR3 DNA reads TGTGCCACCACCAAGACAGGGGCTAACACCGGGGAGCTGTTTTTT. The full variable domain, with the rest looked up from reference TRBV15 and TRBJ2-2, is DAMVIQNPRYQVTQFGKPVTLSCSQTLNHNVMYWYQQKSSQAPKLLFHYYDKDFNNEADTPDNFQSRRPNTSFCFLDIRSPGLGDTAMYLCATTKTGANTGELFFGEGSRLTVL.

Of note for this clone: The sample contains more than one DNA sequence encoding this CDR3. The chain is built from TRBV10-3 and TRBJ1-5; D gene unclear. Germline assignment: CDR1 ENHRY and CDR2 SYGVKD. V lost 4 bases and J 5 bases, leaving 6 bases between the germline ends. The CDR3 totals 12 residues. The CDR3 protein is CAISGGDQPQHF. CDR3 nucleotide sequence: TGTGCCATCAGTGGCGGGGATCAGCCCCAGCATTTT.